This T cell receptor (beta chain) emerged from a study of OX40 agonist ivuxolimab in advanced cancers. Study context: Treatment of patients was with ivuxolimab, an agonistic anti-OX40 (CD134) antibody. Hepatocellular carcinoma, melanoma, renal cell or head and neck cancer affected the dose-escalation patients. Eligibility rules accepted prior anti-PD-1, anti-PD-L1 or anti-CTLA-4 therapy, and roughly 42% had some.

Profiled with immunoSEQ multiplex PCR; TCRdb holds only in-frame clones, not every one. Among roughly 76,000 clones listed, around 81% were seen once. Germline assignment: CDR1 SGHAT and CDR2 FQNNGV. The V and J ends lost 3 bases and 5 bases respectively, with 9 bases between them. This CDR3 comprises 13 residues. The chain links TRBV11-2 to TRBJ2-3; no firm D call. Here the sequenced sample was CD4+ or CD8+ T cells sorted from blood, taken in a trial of the OX40 agonist ivuxolimab. The sequence came from an adult with an advanced solid tumor such as melanoma, head and neck, liver or kidney cancer. CDR3 sequence: CASSLILGDTQYF. DNA for the CDR3: TGTGCCAGCAGCTTGATCTTGGGAGATACGCAGTATTTT.